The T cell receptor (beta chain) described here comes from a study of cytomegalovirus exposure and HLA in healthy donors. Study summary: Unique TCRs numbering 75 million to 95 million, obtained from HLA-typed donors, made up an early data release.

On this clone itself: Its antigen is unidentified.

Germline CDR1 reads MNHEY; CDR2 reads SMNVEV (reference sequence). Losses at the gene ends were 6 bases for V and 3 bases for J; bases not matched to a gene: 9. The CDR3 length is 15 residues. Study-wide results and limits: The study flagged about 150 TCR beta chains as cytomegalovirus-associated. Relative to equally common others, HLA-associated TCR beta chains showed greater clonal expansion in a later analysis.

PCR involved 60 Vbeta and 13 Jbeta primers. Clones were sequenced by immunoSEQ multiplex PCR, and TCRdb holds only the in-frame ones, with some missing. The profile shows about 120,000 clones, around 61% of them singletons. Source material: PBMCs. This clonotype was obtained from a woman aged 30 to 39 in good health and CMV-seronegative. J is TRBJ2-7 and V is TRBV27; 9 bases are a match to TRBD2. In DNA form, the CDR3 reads TGTGCCAGCAGCCTGTTAGCGGGAGACCGCTACGAGCAGTACTTC. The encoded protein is CASSLLAGDRYEQYF.